This entry features one TCR beta chain sequence. These data come from a study of shared clonotypes between healthy human individuals. Terminally differentiated effector memory CD45RA+ cells were excluded from the naive CD8 cells, which were CD45RO-negative and positively selected for CCR7. Original handling: ImmunoSEQ only sent back junction sequences with no quality scores, so filtering was done differently. Profiled with immunoSEQ multiplex PCR; TCRdb holds only in-frame clones, not every one. Clonal size and the V and J genes are those of that table, whereas D and trimming came from the DNA. The sample lists around 2,000,000 clones, about 94% occurring once. The CDR3 is 15 residues long. V was cut by 7 bases and J by 4 bases, with 17 bases left in between. Germline lookup yields CDR1 WNHNN and CDR2 SYGVQD (reference sequence).

This sequence was found in a man between 18 and 35 years old in good health. The sequenced sample consisted of naive CD8+ T cells sorted from blood. The J gene is TRBJ1-5, the V gene TRBV10-1; D is uncertain. The CDR3 here is CASTFLSLGNQPQHF. CDR3 coding DNA: TGCGCCAGCACCTTTCTTTCTCTGGGAAATCAGCCCCAGCATTTT.